The 3 T cell receptor beta chains below come from one sample, sequenced in a study of blood T cell repertoires in COVID-19. The data were produced by immunoSEQ multiplex PCR, yet TCRdb's version contains in-frame clones alone and is incomplete. The sample comprises fewer than 400,000 clones, under 90% of which are singletons, and approximately 4.1% rests with the top ten. Sequencing used PBMCs or T cells enriched from blood (not recorded which). The source is a man younger than 40 who had recovered from COVID-19.

The CDR3 DNA is TGTGCCAGCAGCGTAGTTGGAGTTGCCGGTGAGCAGTTCTTC. This translates into CASSVVGVAGEQFF. The J gene is TRBJ2-1, the V gene TRBV9; no clear D. Germline-derived CDR1 and CDR2 are SGDLS and YYNGEE. The length of the CDR3 is 14 residues. Trimming shortened V by 0 bases and J by 9 bases, and 13 bases separated the two germline ends.

V is TRBV19 and J is TRBJ1-4, with unresolved D. Germline assignment: CDR1 LNHDA and CDR2 SQIVND (reference sequence). The CDR3 is made up of 14 amino acids. The V gene lost 3 bases and the J gene lost 8 bases, with 13 bases spanning the gap. The CDR3, as DNA: TGTGCCAGTAGTATTTCGAGCGCTACCGAAAAACTGTTTTTT. The encoded protein is CASSISSATEKLFF.

The CDR3 is CATLGTGTHEQYF. The CDR3 DNA reads as TGTGCCACCCTCGGGACAGGGACCCACGAGCAGTACTTC. The chain employs TRBV6-5 and TRBJ2-7; 9 bases line up with TRBD1. Germline V gives CDR1 MNHEY, CDR2 SVGAGI. The CDR3 consists of 13 residues. The V gene end was trimmed by 10 bases and the J gene end by 5 bases; junction bases not matched to a gene: 9.